The entry below describes one TCR beta chain. The antigen remains unidentified. The sample is drawn from a study of CD8+ T cells in alopecia areata. Germline V gives CDR1 SQVTM, CDR2 ANQGSEA. V shed 5 bases, J shed 5 bases, and the junction held 7 bases outside the gene matches. This CDR3 region has 15 residues. Study-level points and caveats: TCRs were shared less clearly across patients than in mice, possibly for HLA-related reasons. Numerous clones, expanded in lesions, remained in scalp and blood during tofacitinib.

Treatment noted: oral pan-JAK inhibitor, 5-10 mg twice daily. Collected material from alopecia areata patients comprised lesional scalp punch biopsies and peripheral blood. In each case, RNA was isolated and then reverse transcribed into cDNA as the sequencing template. Sequencing used immunoSEQ multiplex PCR; TCRdb keeps in-frame clones, though not all of them. The data show under 300,000 clones, about 60% seen once. This specimen was CD4+ T cells sorted from blood, taken at roughly week 53, from a patient treated with tofacitinib. The receptor was derived from a human donor with alopecia areata. This chain joins TRBV29-1 and TRBJ1-5, with 12 bases that match TRBD1. The CDR3 DNA is TGCAGCGTTTCCCTTGGGACAGGGGGCTATCAGCCCCAGCATTTT. As protein: CSVSLGTGGYQPQHF.